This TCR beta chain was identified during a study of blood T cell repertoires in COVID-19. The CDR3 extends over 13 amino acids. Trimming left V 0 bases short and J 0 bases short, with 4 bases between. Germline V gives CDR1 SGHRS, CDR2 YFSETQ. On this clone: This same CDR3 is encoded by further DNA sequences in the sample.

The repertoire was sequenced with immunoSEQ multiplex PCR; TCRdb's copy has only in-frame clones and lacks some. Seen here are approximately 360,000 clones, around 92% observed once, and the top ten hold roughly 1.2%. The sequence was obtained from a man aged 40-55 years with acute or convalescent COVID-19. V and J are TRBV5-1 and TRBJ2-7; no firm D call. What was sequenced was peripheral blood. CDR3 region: CASSLAGSYEQYF. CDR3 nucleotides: TGCGCCAGCAGCTTGGCCGGCTCCTACGAGCAGTACTTC.